This T cell receptor (beta chain) emerged from a study of T cells after yellow fever vaccination. Overall study context: SMART-Seq v4 Ultra Low Input handled preparation of low-cell-number fractions.

Study results and limitations: The study noted that FACS-sorted repertoires could contain abundant clonotypes contaminating from the bulk population. Post-booster repertoires again held most primary-vaccination clones (approximately 96% CD4, roughly 88% CD8).

TCRdb ran MiXCR on the 5' RACE reads and lists one entry per CDR3 protein. The repertoire consists of some 260,000 distinct CDR3 sequences, with roughly 4.8% occurring once and the leading ten covering under 3.5%. This clonotype occurred many times. What it binds is unknown. The origin of this receptor is a man between 18 and 29 years old who received the YFV17D yellow fever vaccine. Source: CD4+ T cells sorted from PBMCs, taken on the day of the yellow fever booster vaccination.

The CDR3 loop reads CASSSLDYTDTQYF. Written as DNA, the CDR3 is TGTGCCAGCAGCTCCCTGGACTACACAGATACGCAGTATTTT. The chain recombines TRBV12-3 or TRBV12-4 with TRBJ2-3; weak D call: TRBD2 (6 bases). There are 14 residues in the CDR3. V gave up 6 bases and J gave up 2 bases, with 12 bases separating them.